This is a list of T cell receptor beta chains from one sample in a study of blood T cell repertoires in COVID-19. The assay was immunoSEQ multiplex PCR, and TCRdb's table has in-frame clones only and misses some. Here the sample spans 320,000 or so clones, 88% being singletons. The sequenced sample was PBMCs or T cells enriched from blood (not recorded which). The receptor set was obtained from a man in his thirties or forties who had recovered from COVID-19. Both conserved end residues are part of each CDR3. Fields, in order: D gene, clone size, V gene, J gene, CDR3 DNA, CDR3 protein. The D gene is left open where the match is weak. Clone size is shown for a subset of rows, as once, few, many or a class of expanded clone.

>TRBD1|-|TRBV4-2|TRBJ2-1
TGTGCCAGCAGCATACGACAGGGGCGGACCTACAATGAGCAGTTCTTC
CASSIRQGRTYNEQFF
>TRBD1|-|TRBV10-3|TRBJ1-1
TGTGCCATCAGTGAGTCAGACAGGGACGAGAACACTGAAGCTTTCTTT
CAISESDRDENTEAFF
>TRBD1|-|TRBV2|TRBJ1-5
TGTGCCAGCCAGTCCGGGACAGGGGTCCTTCAGCCCCAGCATTTT
CASQSGTGVLQPQHF
>TRBD2|-|TRBV7-3|TRBJ2-5
TGTGCCAGCAGCCCGGGGACTAGCGGGGGTGGGACCCAGTACTTC
CASSPGTSGGGTQYF
>-|-|TRBV7-8|TRBJ1-5
TGTGCCAGCAGCTTAAATGGCCTTAATCAGCCCCAGCATTTT
CASSLNGLNQPQHF
>TRBD1|-|TRBV3-1/TRBV3-2|TRBJ1-1
TGTGCCAGCAGCCCCGGGACAGTTGTCACTGAAGCTTTCTTT
CASSPGTVVTEAFF
>-|-|TRBV2|TRBJ1-6
TGTGCCAGCAGTCCCCGGACAGCTAGTAATAATTCACCCCTCCACTTT
CASSPRTASNNSPLHF
>-|many|TRBV19|TRBJ2-1
TGTGCCAGTAGTCGGGGGGCCCACAATGAGCAGTTCTTC
CASSRGAHNEQFF
>TRBD1|-|TRBV27|TRBJ1-5
TGTGCCAGCAGTTCCAGACCGGGACAGGGGTACGCTTGGCAGCCCCAGCATTTT
CASSSRPGQGYAWQPQHF
>TRBD1|once|TRBV5-6|TRBJ2-2
TGTGCCAGCAGCTTGGCGACAGGGACGAACACCGGGGAGCTGTTTTTT
CASSLATGTNTGELFF
>-|-|TRBV19|TRBJ2-6
TGTGCCAGTAGTATCGCGGGACGGGCCTCTGGGGCCAACGTCCTGACTTTC
CASSIAGRASGANVLTF
>TRBD2|-|TRBV4-2|TRBJ2-7
TGTGCCAGCAGCCAGGCCCAGGGCGGGGGGGCGTACGAGCAGTACTTC
CASSQAQGGGAYEQYF
>TRBD1|-|TRBV28|TRBJ2-1
TGTGCCAGCAGTCTCGAGGGGGCAAGCTACAATGAGCAGTTCTTC
CASSLEGASYNEQFF
>-|once|TRBV5-1|TRBJ2-5
TGCGCCAGCAGCTTGCTCGGACGGGACTTACAAGAGACCCAGTACTTC
CASSLLGRDLQETQYF
>-|-|TRBV24-1|TRBJ2-7
TGTGCCACCAGTGATTCAGGGGATATCTCCTACGAGCAGTACTTC
CATSDSGDISYEQYF
>TRBD1|once|TRBV18|TRBJ1-1
TGTGCCAGCTCACCCACGACAGGGGGCAACACTGAAGCTTTCTTT
CASSPTTGGNTEAFF
>-|-|TRBV27|TRBJ1-2
TGTGCCAGCAGCAGGACAGTAAACTATGGCTACACCTTC
CASSRTVNYGYTF
>-|few|TRBV2|TRBJ1-3
TGTGCCAGCAGTCCGGACTACGGAAACACCATATATTTT
CASSPDYGNTIYF
>-|-|TRBV5-1|TRBJ2-1
TGCGCCAGCAGCTTGGATTTGGCGGTTCGGAATGAGCAGTTCTTC
CASSLDLAVRNEQFF
>TRBD1|-|TRBV19|TRBJ1-5
TGTGCCAGTAGTGTTGGACAGGGGTATCAGCCCCAGCATTTT
CASSVGQGYQPQHF
>-|-|TRBV30|TRBJ2-6
TGTGCCTGGAGTAATAACTTCTTCCTCACTGGGGCCAACGTCCTGACTTTC
CAWSNNFFLTGANVLTF
>TRBD2|-|TRBV11-1|TRBJ2-3
TGTGCCAGCAGCTACCGTAGCGGGGGCTACACAGATACGCAGTATTTT
CASSYRSGGYTDTQYF
>TRBD2|-|TRBV27|TRBJ2-7
TGTGCCAGCAGTTTATCTCCTAGCGGGGGGGCCTACGAGCAGTACTTC
CASSLSPSGGAYEQYF
>TRBD1|-|TRBV15|TRBJ1-2
TGTGCCACCAGCTTAAGGGGGCTGGATGGCTACACCTTC
CATSLRGLDGYTF
>-|-|TRBV19|TRBJ2-3
TGTGCCAGTAGTACCAGCGTGTGGGGCACAGATACGCAGTATTTT
CASSTSVWGTDTQYF
>TRBD1|-|TRBV7-9|TRBJ1-1
TGTGCCAGCAGCTTAGGGACAGGGGCGGAAGCTTTCTTT
CASSLGTGAEAFF
>-|-|TRBV29-1|TRBJ2-3
TGCAGCGTTGAAGATTACGCGGGGATAGATACGCAGTATTTT
CSVEDYAGIDTQYF
>TRBD2|few|TRBV9|TRBJ2-2
TGTGCCAGCAGCGTAGGCGGACTAGCGGCCGGGGAGCTGTTTTTT
CASSVGGLAAGELFF
>TRBD1|-|TRBV7-9|TRBJ1-2
TGTGCCAGCAGCTTAGCCCAGGGGGGCCATGGCTACACCTTC
CASSLAQGGHGYTF
>-|-|TRBV10-1|TRBJ1-3
TGCGCCAGCAGTGAGGGTCTATCTGGAAACACCATATATTTT
CASSEGLSGNTIYF
>TRBD1|-|TRBV15|TRBJ2-7
TGTGCCACCAGCCTAGGGACAGGGCAAAGCTCCTACGAGCAGTACTTC
CATSLGTGQSSYEQYF
>-|-|TRBV29-1|TRBJ1-2
TGCAGCGTTGAAGAGTCCGGGTCCTATGGCTACACCTTC
CSVEESGSYGYTF
>-|-|TRBV5-1|TRBJ2-7
TGCGCCAGCAGCTTGGAGCCCAGGGGCTCCTACGAGCAGTACTTC
CASSLEPRGSYEQYF
>TRBD1|-|TRBV5-5|TRBJ2-7
TGTGCCAGCAGCAACCGGGACAGGGGAACCTACGAGCAGTACTTC
CASSNRDRGTYEQYF
>-|-|TRBV5-8|TRBJ2-3
TGTGCCAGCAGCTTCCCTGGACAGCCGAGCACAGATACGCAGTATTTT
CASSFPGQPSTDTQYF
>TRBD2|-|TRBV28|TRBJ2-2
TGTGCCAGCAGTTCCCCCCAGGGAGGGGCCGGGGAGCTGTTTTTT
CASSSPQGGAGELFF
>-|-|TRBV6-1|TRBJ1-5
TGTGCCAGCAGTGACGGGGGGGGCGATCAGCCCCAGCATTTT
CASSDGGGDQPQHF
>TRBD2|-|TRBV10-2|TRBJ2-2
TGCGCCAGCAAAAGACTAGCGGGGGACACCGGGGAGCTGTTTTTT
CASKRLAGDTGELFF
>TRBD1|-|TRBV18|TRBJ1-5
TGTGCCAGCTCACCCCCGGGACAGGGTATCAGTCAGCCCCAGCATTTT
CASSPPGQGISQPQHF
>TRBD2|once|TRBV7-3|TRBJ2-1
TGTGCCAGCAGCTTCAGGACTAGCGGGCTAAATGAGCAGTTCTTC
CASSFRTSGLNEQFF
>-|-|TRBV5-1|TRBJ1-1
TGCGCCAGCAGACCGGGGGACACTGAAGCTTTCTTT
CASRPGDTEAFF
>TRBD1|-|TRBV9|TRBJ1-1
TGTGCCAGCAGCGCACGACAGGGGGCTTGGTTGGACACTGAAGCTTTCTTT
CASSARQGAWLDTEAFF
>-|-|TRBV30|TRBJ2-5
TGTGCCTGGAGCCCATCCCGGTGGGCGGAGACCCAGTACTTC
CAWSPSRWAETQYF
>-|-|TRBV13|TRBJ2-7
TGTGCCAGCAGCTCGGGTAGCTTACAGGGTTTTGAGCAGTACTTT
CASSSGSLQGFEQYF
>-|few|TRBV28|TRBJ2-2
TGTGCCAGCAGTCCAGGGTATCCCACCGGGGAGCTGTTTTTT
CASSPGYPTGELFF
>-|-|TRBV5-4|TRBJ2-3
TGTGCCAGCAGCGAACAACAGCGCACAGATACGCAGTATTTT
CASSEQQRTDTQYF
>TRBD2|few|TRBV25-1|TRBJ2-7
TGTGCCAGCAGTCAGATGGGGGGGACCTACGAGCAGTACTTC
CASSQMGGTYEQYF
>TRBD1|-|TRBV9|TRBJ1-2
TGTGCCAGCAGCGTAGGAGACAGGGGAGGCGGCTACACCTTC
CASSVGDRGGGYTF
>TRBD1|-|TRBV18|TRBJ2-3
TGTGCCAGCTCAGGACAGGACTTAGGCACAGATACGCAGTATTTT
CASSGQDLGTDTQYF
>-|-|TRBV15|TRBJ2-7
TGTGCCACCAGCAGATTAACAGGGTTCTCCTACGAGCAGTACTTC
CATSRLTGFSYEQYF
>-|-|TRBV7-3|TRBJ2-6
TGTGCCAGCAGCCCACAGGGCTCTGGGGCCAACGTCCTGACTTTC
CASSPQGSGANVLTF
>-|-|TRBV7-3|TRBJ2-2
TGTGCCAGCAGCTTAGGGGGACTGCGGGAGCTGTTTTTT
CASSLGGLRELFF
>-|-|TRBV28|TRBJ1-2
TGTGCCAGCACCCAAAGAGGGTGGGTTAACTATGGCTACACCTTC
CASTQRGWVNYGYTF
>TRBD1|-|TRBV4-2|TRBJ1-6
TGTGCCAGCAGCCAAGCCGGACAGGGTCTAGGTTCACCCCTCCACTTT
CASSQAGQGLGSPLHF